This T cell receptor beta chain was sequenced during a study of cytomegalovirus exposure and HLA in healthy donors. In the PCR, 60 Vbeta and 13 Jbeta primers were used. Assay: immunoSEQ multiplex PCR; the TCRdb copy retains only in-frame clones and omits some. The listing contains tens of thousands of clones. On this clone itself: What it recognizes is unknown.

As for the donors, each was a healthy bone marrow donor. The study, taken as a whole, reports: Rare TCR sequences predominated, though certain public TCRs were found in many donors. Cytomegalovirus status, reportedly, was diagnosed with high specificity and sensitivity by the classifier. Immune exposure data for these donors was limited to CMV serostatus.

The germline V gene encodes CDR1 SQVTM and CDR2 ANQGSEA. The CDR3 has 12 residues. Between the trimmed V and J ends, which lost 7 bases and 1 base, there was a span of 10 bases. The source of this sequence is a man aged 25-40 years in good health and CMV-seronegative. The sequenced sample was PBMCs. The V call is TRBV29-1, the J call TRBJ1-1; TRBD1 might be the D (6 bases). For the CDR3, the DNA is TGCAGCGGACTGACAGGGAACACTGAAGCTTTCTTT. Encoded protein: CSGLTGNTEAFF. Using reference TRBV29-1 and TRBJ1-1 for the parts outside the CDR3, the full variable domain is SAVISQKPSRDICQRGTSLTIQCQVDSQVTMMFWYRQQPGQSLTLIATANQGSEATYESGFVIDKFPISRPNLTFSTLTVSNMSPEDSSIYLCSGLTGNTEAFFGQGTRLTVV.